This TCR beta chain is from a study of shared clonotypes between healthy human individuals. Background on the study: Donor ages ranged 18 to 49 years: a couple of women, a few men.

Whole-study findings and limits: For naive CD4 cells, roughly 4.8% of clonotypes were shared across a handful of donors. Measured sharing among donors was expected to vary with sequencing depth.

Per the original methods: ImmunoSEQ only sent back junction sequences with no quality scores, so filtering was done differently. Method: immunoSEQ multiplex PCR; TCRdb's copy keeps in-frame clones and lacks some. From that table come the V and J calls and clone size; the DNA was used to work out D and trimming. The sample records about 590,000 clones, 95% being singletons. Germline CDR1 MNHEY, CDR2 SMNVEV (reference sequence). The CDR3 runs 15 residues. V lost 1 base and J lost 1, with 11 bases in between. To note about this clone: The target antigen is unknown.

The naive CD8 subset, CD45RO-negative cells positively selected for CCR7, excluded terminally differentiated effector memory CD45RA+ cells. The source material was naive CD8+ T cells sorted from blood. The TCR comes from a woman aged 25 to 39 in good health. The chain has TRBV27 and TRBJ2-7, with a weak D call TRBD1 (5 bases). In nucleotides, the CDR3 is TGTGCCAGCAGTTTATATTTCGGACAATCCTACGAGCAGTACTTC. Translating it yields CASSLYFGQSYEQYF.